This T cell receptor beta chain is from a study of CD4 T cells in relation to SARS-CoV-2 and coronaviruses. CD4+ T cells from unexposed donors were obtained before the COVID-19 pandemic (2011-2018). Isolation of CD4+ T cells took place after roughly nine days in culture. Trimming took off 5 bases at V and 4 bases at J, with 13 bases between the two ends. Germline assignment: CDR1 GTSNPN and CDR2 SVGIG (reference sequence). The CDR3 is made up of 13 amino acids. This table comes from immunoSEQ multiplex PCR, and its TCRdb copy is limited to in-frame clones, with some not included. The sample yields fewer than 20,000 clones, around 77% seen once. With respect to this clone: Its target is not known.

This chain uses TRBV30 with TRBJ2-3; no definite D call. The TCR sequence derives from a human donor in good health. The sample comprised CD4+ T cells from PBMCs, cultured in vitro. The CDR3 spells CAWEVGTSDTQYF. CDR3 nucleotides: TGTGCCTGGGAGGTCGGCACTTCAGATACGCAGTATTTT. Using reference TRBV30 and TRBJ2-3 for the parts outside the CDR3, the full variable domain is SQTIHQWPATLVQPVGSPLSLECTVEGTSNPNLYWYRQAAGRGLQLLFYSVGIGQISSEVPQNLSASRPQDRQFILSSKKLLLSDSGFYLCAWEVGTSDTQYFGPGTRLTVL.